This TCR beta chain was found in a study of blood T cell repertoires in COVID-19 (dated by TCRdb to 2018 to 2020). Regarding the study in general: The collaborator samples originated in the United States, Italy and Spain and spanned the acute and convalescent phases of COVID-19. Samples were obtained from the ongoing ImmuneRACE study (first 160 participants) and from 1,254 subjects provided by 6 global collaborators. The prospective study material was composed of cDNA or gDNA derived from T cells, B-cell-depleted T cells, or PBMCs. Where available, HLA class I and class II types were taken from metadata supplied by the sample provider and were not determined by assay-based typing. Deeply sampled blood TCRbeta repertoires from subjects exposed to, actively infected with, or recovered from COVID-19 were included in the dataset. The repertoires were made available in a free public database intended to serve as a resource for research on the immune response to SARS-CoV-2. A de-identified subject ID, COVID-19 status, age in years and sex were almost always included in the sample metadata.

The V and J ends are trimmed by 5 bases and 2 bases, leaving 11 bases between them. The CDR3 runs 14 amino acids, cysteine and phenylalanine included. The retained sequence is limited to the CDR3, 42 bases, with the frame set at the first base. The CDR1 and CDR2 encoded by the germline V gene are KGHDR and SFDVKD. TCRbeta CDR3 regions were amplified from genomic DNA using the immunoSEQ Assay, a bias-controlled multiplex PCR. In the original analysis: Within the assay, amplification of reference gene primers was used to estimate how many nucleated cells each sample contained. Sequence reads were collapsed and filtered to measure the absolute abundance of every unique TCRbeta CDR3 rearrangement. Productive Simpson clonality was computed per sample as the square root of Simpson's diversity index over productive rearrangements. In TCRdb, the immuneACCESS table is reduced to in-frame sequences with V and J assigned. These tables do not hold every clone; where another copy was compared, an unresolved V gene accounts for under half, and the others remain unexplained. The DNA gave D and trimming, while V, J and clone size come from that table. This sample is represented by 200,000 to 300,000 clones; roughly 84% of them were singletons. The top ten clones comprise approximately 2% of the sample.

Overall study results and their limits: How much clinical and demographic metadata was included differed by source and by participant, and the metadata was provided uncurated.

Samples from volunteer blood donors who had recovered from COVID-19 were contributed by a second Seattle source. Whole blood was collected in K2EDTA tubes by collaborating institutions according to the institutions' own protocols. Collaborator samples were shipped for TCRbeta analysis as frozen whole blood, isolated PBMCs, or DNA extracted from either sample type. Only a few counts were recorded for this clone. What this receptor recognizes is not known. Per-base qualities were not stored, and no clone one base away is much larger. The source of this sequence is a man aged 40-49 years who had recovered from COVID-19. Sequencing was carried out using peripheral blood. The chain couples TRBV24-1 to TRBJ1-2; a confident D gene designation cannot be given. The encoded CDR3 is CATSGTEVNYGYTF. The sequenced DNA: TGTGCCACCAGTGGTACTGAAGTGAACTATGGCTACACCTTC.